Shown below are 32 T cell receptor beta chains from a single sample sequenced in a study of T cell repertoires in aging, cancer and after chemotherapy. Rearranged V-D-J TRB sequences were amplified with a mixed TRB-A/B primer pool. From the multiplex PCR reads, TCRdb called clonotypes with MiXCR, one entry per CDR3 protein. The sample holds thousands of distinct CDR3 sequences, around 30% seen once. Amplification of TCR beta used genomic DNA extracted from peripheral blood. What was sequenced was blood. These receptors came from a human donor with a blood cancer.

The J gene is TRBJ2-7, the V gene TRBV4-2, with TRBD1 matching over 11 bases. With V trimmed by 1 base and J by 3 bases, 5 bases remained unmatched. CDR1 is LGHNA and CDR2 is YNFKEQ in the germline V gene. CDR3 length: 16 amino acids. This CDR3 reads CASSQVLGTGGYEQYF. CDR3 sequence (DNA): TGTGCCAGCAGCCAAGTTTTGGGGACAGGGGGCTACGAGCAGTACTTC.

V gene TRBV12-3 or TRBV12-4 combines with J gene TRBJ1-3; a possible D gene is TRBD1 (6 bases). The CDR3 is made up of 15 amino acids. Trimming took off 5 bases at V and 0 bases at J, with 11 bases between the two ends. In nucleotides, the CDR3 is TGTGCCAGCAGTCCTACAGGGATCTCTGGAAACACCATATATTTT. This encodes CASSPTGISGNTIYF.

V gene TRBV5-1 combines with J gene TRBJ2-1; either TRBD1 or TRBD2 may fit D (5 bases each). CDR3 size: 17 residues. Deletions cut 4 bases from V and 0 bases from J, with 17 bases between. Germline V gene sequence: CDR1 SGHRS, CDR2 YFSETQ. The CDR3 DNA reads as TGCGCCAGCAGCCCAATCGGGACCGCAAGCTCCTACAATGAGCAGTTCTTC. Translating gives CASSPIGTASSYNEQFF.

As to this clonotype: A much larger clone lies a single base off, so this may be a read error. The rearrangement links TRBV6-1 to TRBJ2-1, with 7 bases fitting TRBD2. The CDR3 covers 15 residues. Germline loops: CDR1 MNHNS, CDR2 SASEGT. The CDR3 sequence: CASSEGLAEYNEKFF. CDR3 sequence (DNA): TGTGCCAGCAGTGAAGGGCTAGCGGAGTACAATGAGAAGTTCTTC.

The chain carries TRBV5-6 and TRBJ2-7, with D possibly being TRBD2 (6 bases). Germline V gene data show CDR1 as SGHDT and CDR2 as YYEEEE. The CDR3 totals 13 residues. The V gene lost 4 bases and the J gene lost 2 bases, with 10 bases spanning the gap. The CDR3 DNA follows: TGTGCCAGCAGCCCGGGACTCCCCTACGAGCAGTACTTC. Amino acid sequence: CASSPGLPYEQYF. The full variable domain, completed using reference TRBV5-6 and TRBJ2-7, is DAGVTQSPTHLIKTRGQQVTLRCSPKSGHDTVSWYQQALGQGPQFIFQYYEEEERQRGNFPDRFSGHQFPNYSSELNVNALLLGDSALYLCASSPGLPYEQYFGPGTRLTVT.

This clonotype is medium-sized. V usage is TRBV7-9 and J usage is TRBJ2-1; 10 bases agree with TRBD2. This CDR3 is built from 14 residues. The V gene's germline CDR1 is SEHNR and CDR2 FQNEAQ (reference sequence). V lost 3 bases and J lost 5; bases outside the gene matches: 1. The CDR3 region is CASSFGTSDNEQFF. Here the CDR3 DNA reads TGTGCCAGCAGCTTCGGGACTAGCGACAATGAGCAGTTCTTC.

The chain couples TRBV12-3 or TRBV12-4 to TRBJ1-1; 12 nucleotides line up with TRBD1. V dropped 6 bases and J dropped 3; count of bases not matched to a gene: 2. The CDR3 spans 14 residues. The CDR3, as DNA: TGTGCCAGCAGGGGGACAGGGGGCGACACTGAAGCTTTCTTT. Translation: CASRGTGGDTEAFF.

This clonotype is categorized as medium-sized. The chain links TRBV15 to TRBJ2-1; 7 bases map to TRBD1. V trimming: 1 base; J trimming: 6 bases; junction bases outside the gene matches: 9. Germline CDR1 and CDR2: LNHNV and YYDKDF (reference sequence). The CDR3 has 16 amino acids. The CDR3 is CATSRVLGPGGNEQFF. The CDR3 DNA follows: TGTGCCACCAGCAGAGTGCTGGGTCCAGGGGGCAATGAGCAGTTCTTC.

This clonotype was detected a few times. The CDR3 protein is CASSSRGYYGYTF. In DNA, the CDR3 is TGTGCCAGCAGTTCCCGAGGGTACTATGGCTACACCTTC. This rearrangement joins TRBV7-9 to TRBJ1-2; D uncertain. Trimming removed 6 bases from V and 3 bases from J, with 11 bases in between. In germline, CDR1 is SEHNR, CDR2 FQNEAQ (reference sequence). This CDR3 contains 13 residues.

In its sample, this clonotype is medium-sized. The CDR3 DNA follows: TGTGCCAGCAGCTTGGACCTCTTACAAGAGACCCAGTACTTC. As protein: CASSLDLLQETQYF. This chain uses TRBV5-4 with TRBJ2-5; D gene uncertain. V was cut by 0 bases and J by 2 bases, with 8 bases left in between. Per the germline V gene, CDR1 is SGHNT and CDR2 is YYREEE (reference sequence). The CDR3 contains 14 residues.

The chain is built from TRBV7-2 and TRBJ2-7; possible D gene TRBD1, 7 bases. Germline V CDR1 and CDR2: SGHTA, FQGNSA. This CDR3 comprises 14 residues. V was clipped by 2 bases and J by 2 bases, with 10 bases between them. CDR3 sequence: CASSLSGGPYEQYF. The CDR3 region has the DNA TGTGCCAGCAGCTTATCAGGGGGGCCCTACGAGCAGTACTTC.

This clonotype came up a few times. The rearrangement uses TRBV7-6 and TRBJ1-5; D is possibly TRBD1 (6 bases). Germline V gives CDR1 SGHVS, CDR2 FNYEAQ. V was pared by 0 bases and J by 4 bases, with 19 bases between. This CDR3 comprises 18 residues. Here the CDR3 reads CASSLARGDPSKNQPQHF. CDR3 nucleotide sequence: TGTGCCAGCAGCTTAGCCAGGGGAGATCCTAGTAAGAATCAGCCCCAGCATTTT.

The J gene is TRBJ2-5, the V gene TRBV10-3; 7 nucleotides agree with TRBD1. In germline, CDR1 is ENHRY, CDR2 SYGVKD. The junction had 8 bases not matched to a gene; V was cut back by 10 bases and J by 3 bases. CDR3 length: 13 amino acids. CDR3 residues: CANKGQGEETQYF. In nucleotides, the CDR3 is TGTGCCAACAAAGGGCAGGGGGAAGAGACCCAGTACTTC.

By its share, this clonotype is medium-sized. The rearrangement links TRBV27 to TRBJ2-1, with TRBD1 matching 7 bases. With 4 bases clipped from V and 4 bases from J, the junction kept 1 base outside the gene matches. The CDR3 length is 13 residues. Germline assignment: CDR1 MNHEY and CDR2 SMNVEV (reference sequence). CDR3 bases: TGTGCCAGCAGTTCGGGACAGTACAATGAGCAGTTCTTC. Translating gives CASSSGQYNEQFF.

By share, this clonotype counts as medium-sized. CDR3 residues: CAAAPGQWHSPLHF. The CDR3 DNA sequence: TGTGCCGCCGCCCCGGGACAGTGGCATTCACCCCTCCACTTT. The chain combines TRBV19 with TRBJ1-6, with 7 bases matching TRBD1. Losses at the gene ends were 11 bases for V and 8 bases for J; bases not matched to a gene: 12. Per germline, CDR1 LNHDA and CDR2 SQIVND (reference sequence). This CDR3 is 14 amino acids long.

The table lists this clonotype with a few counts. J is TRBJ2-7 and V is TRBV14; maybe TRBD1 (6 bases). V lost 3 bases to trimming and J lost 6 bases, with 12 bases between them. The CDR3 totals 13 residues. Germline V gene data show CDR1 as SGHDN and CDR2 as FVKESK. The CDR3 loop is CASSQVQGFEQYF. The DNA of the CDR3 is TGTGCCAGCAGCCAGGTCCAGGGGTTCGAGCAGTACTTC. The full variable domain, completed using reference TRBV14 and TRBJ2-7, is EAGVTQFPSHSVIEKGQTVTLRCDPISGHDNLYWYRRVMGKEIKFLLHFVKESKQDESGMPNNRFLAERTGGTYSTLKVQPAELEDSGVYFCASSQVQGFEQYFGPGTRLTVT.

The genes are TRBV27 and TRBJ1-5; the D is unclear. Trimming took off 4 bases at V and 6 bases at J, with 10 bases between the two ends. Germline CDR1 and CDR2: MNHEY and SMNVEV (reference sequence). The length of the CDR3 is 13 residues. Written as DNA, the CDR3 is TGTGCCAGCAGTTATACCGGGGTTCAGCCCCAGCATTTT. It specifies CASSYTGVQPQHF.

The gene calls are TRBV20-1 and TRBJ2-3; tentatively, D is TRBD2 (6 bases). In germline, CDR1 is DFQATT, CDR2 SNEGSKA (reference sequence). V shed 3 bases and J shed 5 bases, with 12 bases lying between them. The CDR3 runs to 13 residues. The CDR3, as DNA: TGCAGTGCTAGGGGACTGTCGGGAGATACGCAGTATTTT. Residues: CSARGLSGDTQYF.

The V gene is TRBV24-1, the J gene TRBJ2-2; the D is unclear. Germline V gene lookup returns CDR1 KGHDR and CDR2 SFDVKD. The CDR3 is 16 residues long. Between the trimmed V and J ends, which lost 2 bases and 5 bases, there was a span of 14 bases. In DNA form, the CDR3 reads TGTGCCACCAGTGATTGGACCCAGGATCGAACCGGGGAGCTGTTTTTT. This gives the protein CATSDWTQDRTGELFF.

This clonotype is judged medium-sized. V gene TRBV19 combines with J gene TRBJ2-3; D possibly corresponds to TRBD2 (6 bases). Trimming left V 6 bases short and J 6 bases short, with 10 bases between. The germline gives CDR1 LNHDA, CDR2 SQIVND (reference sequence). The CDR3 runs to 12 residues. This CDR3 reads CASRVSGDTQYF. The CDR3 coding sequence is TGTGCCAGTAGGGTCAGCGGGGATACGCAGTATTTT.

This clonotype is labeled medium-sized. The genes are TRBV5-1 and TRBJ2-5, with TRBD1 matching 10 bases. V dropped 4 bases and J dropped 5; count of bases not matched to a gene: 5. The length of the CDR3 is 14 residues. The germline gives CDR1 SGHRS, CDR2 YFSETQ. CDR3 residues: CASSTGQGMETQYF. Written as DNA, the CDR3 is TGCGCCAGCAGCACGGGACAGGGGATGGAGACCCAGTACTTC.

Note on this clonotype: Being one base from a much bigger clone, this may be a read error. The rearrangement uses TRBV6-5 and TRBJ1-2, with D possibly TRBD1 on 5 matching bases. This CDR3 has 13 residues. Trimming stripped 6 bases from V and 7 bases from J, with 15 bases between. The V gene's germline CDR1 is MNHEY and CDR2 SVGAGI. The CDR3 spells CASSPDRHFGYTF. The CDR3 DNA reads TGTGCCAGCAGCCCCGACAGACACTTTGGCTACACCTTC.

The chain recombines TRBV10-3 with TRBJ1-5; 9 nucleotides line up with TRBD1. The CDR3 is 15 residues long. Germline-derived CDR1 and CDR2 are ENHRY and SYGVKD. The junction had 7 bases not matched to a gene; V was cut back by 8 bases and J by 2 bases. CDR3 region: CAIGGGQGGNQPQHF. The CDR3 region has the DNA TGTGCCATCGGAGGGGGACAGGGCGGCAATCAGCCCCAGCATTTT.

This clonotype was found a few times. This chain links TRBV7-2 with TRBJ2-3; TRBD2 agrees at 7 bases. CDR3 length: 17 residues. Germline V gives CDR1 SGHTA, CDR2 FQGNSA. V shed 5 bases and J 5 bases; nucleotides not matched to a gene: 16. CDR3 coding DNA: TGTGCCAGCAGCCCATCACTTGGGGCGGGAGAGGTAGATACGCAGTATTTT. Its protein product is CASSPSLGAGEVDTQYF.

Details on this clonotype: At one of its ends the junction is not consistent with the germline gene, which may arise from a read error. The V and J genes are TRBV4-2 and TRBJ2-7; D call uncertain. The CDR3 covers 14 residues. CDR1 is LGHNA and CDR2 is YNFKEQ in the germline V gene. The CDR3, as DNA: TGCGCCAGCAGCCAAGAGGCCCTCTCCTACGAGCAGTACTTC. Protein product: CASSQEALSYEQYF.

This chain uses TRBV6-1 with TRBJ2-6; D is ambiguous. This CDR3 has 15 residues. V was shortened by 1 base and J by 6 bases, with 10 bases between the two germline ends. Germline lookup yields CDR1 MNHNS and CDR2 SASEGT. CDR3 nucleotide sequence: TGTGCCAGCAGTGAAGTGGTTGGCTCGGCCAACGTCCTGACTTTC. It translates to CASSEVVGSANVLTF.

The rearrangement uses TRBV28 and TRBJ2-3, with 7 bases identical to TRBD1. Germline V gene sequence: CDR1 MDHEN, CDR2 SYDVKM. CDR3 size: 14 residues. The V gene end was trimmed by 11 bases and the J gene end by 0 bases; junction bases not matched to a gene: 8. The CDR3 DNA is TGTGCCGTCCGAAGGGGGCCGAGCACAGATACGCAGTATTTT. Protein product: CAVRRGPSTDTQYF.

CDR3 nucleotide sequence: TGTGCCAGCAGTGCGACAGGGGTCACATCTGGAAACACCATATATTTT. Translating it yields CASSATGVTSGNTIYF. This sequence joins TRBV6-1 and TRBJ1-3, with 8 bases matching TRBD1. The CDR3 is made up of 16 amino acids. V was clipped by 4 bases and J by 1 base; unmatched bases: 6. Germline assignment: CDR1 MNHNS and CDR2 SASEGT.

A remark on this clonotype: This may be a read error, as it is one base from a much larger clone. The chain links TRBV6-2 or TRBV6-3 to TRBJ2-6; possible D gene TRBD1, 5 bases. CDR1 and CDR2 (germline): MNHEY, SVGEGT. The CDR3 runs to 15 residues. As DNA, the CDR3 is TGTGCCAGCAGTTACGATACAGGTGGGGCCGACGTCCTGACTTTC. This sequence encodes CASSYDTGGADVLTF.

The chain uses TRBV7-2 and TRBJ2-2; 11 nucleotides agree with TRBD2. The CDR3 runs 16 residues. Germline V gene lookup returns CDR1 SGHTA and CDR2 FQGNSA. V trimming: 5 bases; J trimming: 4 bases; junction bases outside the gene matches: 6. The CDR3 DNA follows: TGTGCCAGCAGCAACGGACTAGCGGGTGTCACCGGGGAGCTGTTTTTT. Amino acids: CASSNGLAGVTGELFF.

The chain recombines TRBV20-1 with TRBJ2-7, with 11 bases aligning to TRBD2. Germline V gene lookup returns CDR1 DFQATT and CDR2 SNEGSKA (reference sequence). The V and J ends lost 0 bases and 4 bases, in that order; junction bases with no gene match: 8. This CDR3 contains 16 residues. The CDR3 loop reads CSARERRSGRAYEQYF. The DNA of the CDR3 is TGCAGTGCTAGAGAGCGACGTAGCGGGAGGGCTTACGAGCAGTACTTC.

This clonotype is classed as medium-sized (0.01 to 0.1%). V and J are TRBV13 and TRBJ2-5, with 14 bases aligning to TRBD2. The CDR3 is 16 amino acids. From germline, CDR1 is PRHDT and CDR2 FYEKMQ (reference sequence). V was clipped by 5 bases and J by 2 bases; unmatched bases: 4. The chain's CDR3 is CASSARLAGGQETQYF. CDR3 DNA: TGTGCCAGCAGCGCCCGACTAGCGGGAGGGCAAGAGACCCAGTACTTC.